The source of this TCR beta chain is a study of T cell responses to AZD1222 COVID-19 vaccine. This clone occurred a few times. Its antigen is currently unknown. The study's findings and limits: The study found vaccine-associated CD4 TCRs spanning spike, dominant at 160-218 and 743-854. White British donors predominated, females outnumbered males, and clonal diversity was possibly underestimated. Reportedly, nearly half of unique spike TCRs recognized epitopes outside B.1.351/B.1.1.7 mutations. Researchers took repertoire samples only after the peak T cell response had come.

Germline CDR1 and CDR2: MDHEN and SYDVKM. The CDR3 consists of 16 residues. Trimming stripped 6 bases from V and 4 bases from J, with 19 bases between. Method: immunoSEQ multiplex PCR; TCRdb's copy keeps in-frame clones and lacks some. The sample includes 90,000 to 150,000 clones, 80% to 90% seen only once; the top ten take approximately 8.4%. The chain is built from TRBV28 and TRBJ1-5; perhaps TRBD1 as D (6 bases). This receptor was obtained from an adult in good health. The source material was peripheral blood, sampled on day 0 of AZD1222 vaccination. This chain's CDR3 is CASRTEPGQRNQPQHF. The CDR3 DNA reads as TGTGCCAGCAGGACCGAGCCAGGACAGAGAAATCAGCCCCAGCATTTT.